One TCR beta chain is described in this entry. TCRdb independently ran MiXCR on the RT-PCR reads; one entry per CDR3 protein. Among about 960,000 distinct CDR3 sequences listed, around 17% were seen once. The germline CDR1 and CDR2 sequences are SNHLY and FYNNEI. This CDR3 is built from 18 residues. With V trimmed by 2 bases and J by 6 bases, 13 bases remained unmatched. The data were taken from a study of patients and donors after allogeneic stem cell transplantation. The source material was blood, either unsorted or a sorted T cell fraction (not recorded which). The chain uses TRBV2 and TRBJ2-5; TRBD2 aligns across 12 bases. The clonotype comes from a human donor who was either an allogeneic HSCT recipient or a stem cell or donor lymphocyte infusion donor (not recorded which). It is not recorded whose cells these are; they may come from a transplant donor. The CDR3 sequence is CASSERAATSGGQKTQYF. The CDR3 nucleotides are TGTGCCAGCAGTGAAAGGGCGGCGACTAGCGGGGGTCAAAAGACCCAGTACTTC. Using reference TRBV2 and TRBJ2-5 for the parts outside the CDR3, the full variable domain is EPEVTQTPSHQVTQMGQEVILRCVPISNHLYFYWYRQILGQKVEFLVSFYNNEISEKSEIFDDQFSVERPDGSNFTLKIRSTKLEDSAMYFCASSERAATSGGQKTQYFGPGTRLLVL.